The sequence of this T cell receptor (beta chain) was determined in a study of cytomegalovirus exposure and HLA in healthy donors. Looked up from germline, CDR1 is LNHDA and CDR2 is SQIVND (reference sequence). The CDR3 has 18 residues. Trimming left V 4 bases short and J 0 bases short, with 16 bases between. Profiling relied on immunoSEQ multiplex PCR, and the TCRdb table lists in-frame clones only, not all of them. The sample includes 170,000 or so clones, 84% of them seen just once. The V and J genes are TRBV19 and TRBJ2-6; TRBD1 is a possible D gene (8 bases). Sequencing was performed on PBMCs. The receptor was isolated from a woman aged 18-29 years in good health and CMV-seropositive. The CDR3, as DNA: TGTGCCAGTAGTACGCACAGGGGGGGACTCTCTGGGGCCAACGTCCTGACTTTC. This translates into CASSTHRGGLSGANVLTF.